Here is one T cell receptor beta chain with its context. Measured with immunoSEQ multiplex PCR; TCRdb has only the in-frame clones, and not every one. The profile shows about 87,000 clones, 90% of them singletons. Germline CDR1 is LNHDA and CDR2 is SQIVND (reference sequence). This CDR3 is 16 amino acids long. V lost 4 bases to trimming and J lost 2 bases, with 17 bases between them. These data belong to a study of T cell responses to AZD1222 COVID-19 vaccine. The clonotype originates from an adult in good health. The chain joins TRBV19 to TRBJ1-2; TRBD1 is a possible D gene (5 bases). This material consisted of peripheral blood, taken on day 0 of AZD1222 vaccination. This chain's CDR3 is CASSKTYRQMNYGYTF. CDR3 DNA: TGTGCCAGTAGTAAAACCTATAGACAGATGAACTATGGCTACACCTTC.